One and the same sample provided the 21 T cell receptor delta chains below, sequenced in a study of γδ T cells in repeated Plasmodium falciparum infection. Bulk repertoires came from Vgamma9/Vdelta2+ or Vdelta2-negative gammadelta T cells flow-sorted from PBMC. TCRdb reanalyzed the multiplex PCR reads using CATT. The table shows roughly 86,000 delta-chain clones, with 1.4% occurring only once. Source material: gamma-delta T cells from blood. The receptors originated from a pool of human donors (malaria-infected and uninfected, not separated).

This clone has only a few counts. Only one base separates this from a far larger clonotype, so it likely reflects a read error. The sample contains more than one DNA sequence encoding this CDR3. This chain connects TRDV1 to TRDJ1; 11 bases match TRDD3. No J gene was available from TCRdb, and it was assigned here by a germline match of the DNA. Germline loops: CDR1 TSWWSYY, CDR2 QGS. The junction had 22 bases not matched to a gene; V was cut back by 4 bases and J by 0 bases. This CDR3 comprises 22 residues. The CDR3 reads CALGAPVGPDWGILTYTDKLIF. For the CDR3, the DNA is TGTGCTCTTGGGGCCCCCGTTGGGCCTGACTGGGGGATATTGACGTACACCGATAAACTCATCTTT.

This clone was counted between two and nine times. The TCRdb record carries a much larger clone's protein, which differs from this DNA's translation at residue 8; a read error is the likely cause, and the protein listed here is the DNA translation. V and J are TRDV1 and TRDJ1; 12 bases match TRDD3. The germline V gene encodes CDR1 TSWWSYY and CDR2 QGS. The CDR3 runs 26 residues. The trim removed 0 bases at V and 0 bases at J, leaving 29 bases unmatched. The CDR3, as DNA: TGTGCTCTTGGGGAACTTGGGGGCCTACGTCCCCGTACTGGGGGATACCAAGAACTTCACACCGATAAACTCATCTTT. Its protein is CALGELGGLRPRTGGYQELHTDKLIF.

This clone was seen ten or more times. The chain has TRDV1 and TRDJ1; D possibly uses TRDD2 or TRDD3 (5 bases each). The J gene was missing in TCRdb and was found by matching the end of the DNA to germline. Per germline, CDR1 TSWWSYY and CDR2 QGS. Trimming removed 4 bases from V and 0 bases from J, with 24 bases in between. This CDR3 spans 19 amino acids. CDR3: CALGGPTKGRSGDTDKLIF. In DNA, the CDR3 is TGTGCTCTTGGGGGCCCTACGAAGGGGAGGTCGGGGGACACCGATAAACTCATCTTT.

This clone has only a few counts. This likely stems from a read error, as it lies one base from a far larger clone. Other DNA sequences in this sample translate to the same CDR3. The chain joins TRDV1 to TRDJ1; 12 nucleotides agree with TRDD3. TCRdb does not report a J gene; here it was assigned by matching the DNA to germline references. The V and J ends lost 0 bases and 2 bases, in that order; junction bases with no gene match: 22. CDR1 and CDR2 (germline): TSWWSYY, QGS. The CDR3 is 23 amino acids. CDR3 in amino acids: CALGELEGFLRSYWGIHTDKLIF. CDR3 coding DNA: TGTGCTCTTGGGGAACTAGAAGGCTTCCTACGTTCATACTGGGGGATACATACCGATAAACTCATCTTT.

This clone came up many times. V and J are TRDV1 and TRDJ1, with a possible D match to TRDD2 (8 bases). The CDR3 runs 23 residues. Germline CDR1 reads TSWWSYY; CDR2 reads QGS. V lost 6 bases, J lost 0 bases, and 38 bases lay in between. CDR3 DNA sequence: TGTGCTCTTGGAAAAAAGGGCCCGCTTCCTACGAGATGGGGGACCCAGTACACCGATAAACTCATCTTT. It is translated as CALGKKGPLPTRWGTQYTDKLIF.

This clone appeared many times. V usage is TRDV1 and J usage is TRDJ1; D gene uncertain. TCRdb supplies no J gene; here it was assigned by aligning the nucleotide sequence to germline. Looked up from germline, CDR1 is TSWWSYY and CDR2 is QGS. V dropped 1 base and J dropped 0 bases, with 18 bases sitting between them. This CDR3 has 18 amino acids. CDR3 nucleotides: TGTGCTCTTGGGGAACGACTATGGGACCCTCCATACACCGATAAACTCATCTTT. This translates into CALGERLWDPPYTDKLIF.

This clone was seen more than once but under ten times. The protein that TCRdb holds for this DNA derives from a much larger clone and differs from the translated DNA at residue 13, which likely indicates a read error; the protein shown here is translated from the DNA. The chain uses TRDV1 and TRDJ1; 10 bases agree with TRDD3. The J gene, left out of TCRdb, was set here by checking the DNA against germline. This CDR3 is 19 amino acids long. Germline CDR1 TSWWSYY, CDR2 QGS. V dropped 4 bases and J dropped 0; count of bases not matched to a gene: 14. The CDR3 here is CALGVPTLGDNVDTDKLIF. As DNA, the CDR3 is TGTGCTCTTGGGGTCCCCACGCTGGGGGATAACGTGGACACCGATAAACTCATCTTT.

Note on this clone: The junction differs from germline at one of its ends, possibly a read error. CDR3 nucleotides: TGTGCTCTTGGGGAAAGAGGGTACCCGGGGTACACCGGTAAACTCATCTTT. It codes for CALGERGYPGYTGKLIF. The V gene is TRDV1, the J gene TRDJ1, with D unclear. CDR3 size: 17 residues. CDR1 and CDR2 (germline): TSWWSYY, QGS.

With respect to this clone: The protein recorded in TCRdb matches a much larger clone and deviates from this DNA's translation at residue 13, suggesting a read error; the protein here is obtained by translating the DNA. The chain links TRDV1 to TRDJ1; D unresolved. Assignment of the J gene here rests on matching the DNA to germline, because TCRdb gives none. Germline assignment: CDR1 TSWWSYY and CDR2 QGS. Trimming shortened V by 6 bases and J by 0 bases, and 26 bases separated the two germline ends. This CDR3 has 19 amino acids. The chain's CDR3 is CALGKSSFPLVLHTDKLIF. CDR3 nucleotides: TGTGCTCTTGGTAAGAGTTCTTTTCCCTTGGTACTTCACACCGATAAACTCATCTTT.

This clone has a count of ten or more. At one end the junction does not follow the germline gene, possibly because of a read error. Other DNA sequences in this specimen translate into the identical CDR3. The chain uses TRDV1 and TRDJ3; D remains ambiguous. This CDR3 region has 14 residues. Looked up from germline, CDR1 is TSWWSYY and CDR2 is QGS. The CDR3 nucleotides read TGTGCTCTCGGGGTCCGGCCCCTTTACCGACAGATGTTTTTC. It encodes CALGVRPLYRQMFF.

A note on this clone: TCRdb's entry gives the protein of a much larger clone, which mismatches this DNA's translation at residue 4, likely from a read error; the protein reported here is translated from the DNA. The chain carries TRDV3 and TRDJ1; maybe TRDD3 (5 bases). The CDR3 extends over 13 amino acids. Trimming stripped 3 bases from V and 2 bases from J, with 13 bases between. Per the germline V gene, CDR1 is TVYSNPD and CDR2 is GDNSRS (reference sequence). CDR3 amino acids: CAFIAPGTDKLIF. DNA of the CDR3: TGTGCCTTCATAGCCCCTGGGACCGATAAACTCATCTTT.

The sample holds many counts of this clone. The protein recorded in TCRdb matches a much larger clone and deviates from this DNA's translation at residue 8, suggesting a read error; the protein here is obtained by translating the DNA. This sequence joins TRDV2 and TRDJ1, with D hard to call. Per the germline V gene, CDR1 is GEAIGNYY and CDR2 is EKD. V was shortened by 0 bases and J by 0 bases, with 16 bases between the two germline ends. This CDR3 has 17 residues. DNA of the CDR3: TGTGCCTGTGACACCGTCGATAGAGGTACACACACCGATAAACTCATCTTT. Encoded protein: CACDTVDRGTHTDKLIF.

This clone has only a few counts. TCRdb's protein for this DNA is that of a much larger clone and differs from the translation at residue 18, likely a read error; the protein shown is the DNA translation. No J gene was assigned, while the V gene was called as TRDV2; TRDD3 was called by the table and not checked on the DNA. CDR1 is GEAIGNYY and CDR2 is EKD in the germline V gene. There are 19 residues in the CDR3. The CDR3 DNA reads TGTGCCTGTGGCAAGATCGCTTTTGGGGGGCCCAAGTACACCGATAAACTCACCTTT. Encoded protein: CACGKIAFGGPKYTDKLTF.

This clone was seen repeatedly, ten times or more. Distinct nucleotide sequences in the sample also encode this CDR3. CDR3 coding DNA: TGTGCTCTTGGGGAACTATGGGAGTCCCCTACCGGGGGATACGCTTTGACAGCACAACTCTTCTTT. Amino acids: CALGELWESPTGGYALTAQLFF. The chain employs TRDV1 and TRDJ2; TRDD3 matches at 10 bases. The CDR3 covers 22 residues. V was pared by 0 bases and J by 0 bases, with 16 bases of the junction left unmatched. CDR1 is TSWWSYY and CDR2 is QGS in the germline V gene.

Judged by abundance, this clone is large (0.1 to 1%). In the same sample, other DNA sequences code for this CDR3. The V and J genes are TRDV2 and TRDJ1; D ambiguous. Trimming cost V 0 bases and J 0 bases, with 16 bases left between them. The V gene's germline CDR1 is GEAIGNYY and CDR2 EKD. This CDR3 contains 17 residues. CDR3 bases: TGTGCCTGTGACACCGCCGGGGTTCTCCGGTACACCGATAAACTCATCTTT. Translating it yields CACDTAGVLRYTDKLIF.

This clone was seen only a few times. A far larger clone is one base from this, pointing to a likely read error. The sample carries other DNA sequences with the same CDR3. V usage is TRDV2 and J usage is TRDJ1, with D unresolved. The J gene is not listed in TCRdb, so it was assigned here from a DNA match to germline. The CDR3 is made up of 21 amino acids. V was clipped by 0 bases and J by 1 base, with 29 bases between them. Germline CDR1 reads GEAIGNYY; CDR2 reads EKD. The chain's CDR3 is CACDTVPGAGGGTGSTDKLIF. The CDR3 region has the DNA TGTGCCTGTGACACCGTTCCCGGTGCTGGAGGAGGAACGGGTAGCACCGATAAACTCATCTTT.

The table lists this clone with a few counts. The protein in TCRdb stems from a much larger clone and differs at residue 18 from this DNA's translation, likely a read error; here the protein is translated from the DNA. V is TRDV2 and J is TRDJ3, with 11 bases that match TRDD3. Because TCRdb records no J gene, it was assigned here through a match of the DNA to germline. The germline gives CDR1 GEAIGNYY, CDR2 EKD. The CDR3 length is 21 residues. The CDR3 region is CACDPFWGIHPSSWDTRRMFF. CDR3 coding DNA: TGTGCCTGTGACCCCTTCTGGGGGATACACCCAAGCTCCTGGGACACCCGACGGATGTTTTTC.

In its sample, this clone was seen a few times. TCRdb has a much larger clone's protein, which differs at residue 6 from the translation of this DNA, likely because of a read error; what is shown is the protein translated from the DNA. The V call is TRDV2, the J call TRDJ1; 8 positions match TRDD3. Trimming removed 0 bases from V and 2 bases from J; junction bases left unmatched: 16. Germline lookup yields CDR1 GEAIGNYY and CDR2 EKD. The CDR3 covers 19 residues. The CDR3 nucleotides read TGTGCCTGTGACACCATGGGGGATCCCCCTCGGAGGAGGACCGATAAACTCATCTTT. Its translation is CACDTMGDPPRRRTDKLIF.

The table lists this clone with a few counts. The CDR3, as DNA: TGTGCCTGTGATATACTGGGGGATACGAGAAGTTTCACCGATAAGCTCATCTTT. It encodes CACDILGDTRSFTDKLIF. No J gene was called, and the V gene is TRDV2; TRDD3 is the table's D call and was not checked against the DNA. CDR1 is GEAIGNYY and CDR2 is EKD in the germline V gene. The CDR3 contains 18 residues.

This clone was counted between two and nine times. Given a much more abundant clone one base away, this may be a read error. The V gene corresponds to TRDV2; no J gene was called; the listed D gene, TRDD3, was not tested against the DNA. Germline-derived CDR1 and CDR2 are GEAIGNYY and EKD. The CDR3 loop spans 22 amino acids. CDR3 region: CACDSMGILGETDSWDTRQMFF. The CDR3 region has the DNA TGTGCCTGTGACAGTATGGGTATACTGGGGGAGACGGACTCCTGGGACACCCGACAGATGTTCTTC.

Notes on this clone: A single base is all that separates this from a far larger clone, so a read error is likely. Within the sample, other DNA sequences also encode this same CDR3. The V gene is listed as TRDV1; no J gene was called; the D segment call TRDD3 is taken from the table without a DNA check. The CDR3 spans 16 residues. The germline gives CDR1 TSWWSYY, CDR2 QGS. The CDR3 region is CALGELGHRGSDKLIF. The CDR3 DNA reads TGTGCTCTTGGGGAACTAGGACACCGGGGGAGCGATAAACTCATTTTT.